This is a list of T cell receptor beta chains from one sample in a study of vaccination effects on CD4 cells after COVID-19. These receptors are not linked to any known antigen. The assay was immunoSEQ multiplex PCR, and TCRdb's table has in-frame clones only and misses some. Among under 80,000 clones listed, less than 80% were seen once. The sample consisted of CD4+ T cells from PBMCs cultured with HCoV-229E spike peptides, taken after COVID-19 vaccination. The receptors were sampled from a human donor who received a COVID-19 vaccine. CDR3s include the opening cysteine and the closing phenylalanine or tryptophan.

V: TRBV29-1; J: TRBJ1-2; CDR3: CSVVWSGSGRGYTF
V: TRBV18; J: TRBJ1-2; CDR3: CASSPEGGGGLRGYTF
V: TRBV5-6; J: TRBJ2-3; CDR3: CASSRAGDSTDTQYF
V: TRBV3-1/TRBV3-2; J: TRBJ1-5; CDR3: CASSNREGSAQHF
V: TRBV7-2; J: TRBJ1-2; CDR3: CASSRAGGGYTF
V: TRBV7-3; J: TRBJ2-5; CDR3: CASSLNSGGQETQYF
V: TRBV4-2; J: TRBJ1-4; CDR3: CASSQDVQDVEKLFF
V: TRBV6-6; J: TRBJ1-2; CDR3: CASSLSVYGYTF
V: TRBV15; J: TRBJ2-1; CDR3: CATSFPGGRSDNEQFF
V: TRBV6-5; J: TRBJ1-2; CDR3: CASRRTGVDYGYTF
V: TRBV11-2; J: TRBJ2-1; CDR3: CASSLDRAGGYNEQFF
V: TRBV27; J: TRBJ1-1; CDR3: CASSLVGTANTEAFF
V: TRBV7-9; J: TRBJ1-2; CDR3: CASSVGTTTYGYTF
V: TRBV28; J: TRBJ1-5; CDR3: CASSLSGGGNQPQHF
V: TRBV30; J: TRBJ2-3; CDR3: CAWRATGVSDTQYF
V: TRBV5-1; J: TRBJ2-3; CDR3: CASSSLAGGPDTQYF
V: TRBV9; J: TRBJ1-4; CDR3: CASSVSSGRALEKLFF
V: TRBV7-2; J: TRBJ1-2; CDR3: CASSLTSYGYTF
V: TRBV5-6; J: TRBJ2-2; CDR3: CASSADRGLASNTGELFF
V: TRBV19; J: TRBJ1-5; CDR3: CASSIDGRSNQPQHF
V: TRBV7-2; J: TRBJ2-5; CDR3: CASSSSGRIQETQYF
V: TRBV30; J: TRBJ1-1; CDR3: CAWRNPYLTGRTEAFF
V: TRBV3-1/TRBV3-2; J: TRBJ1-4; CDR3: CASSQAIQGLFF
V: TRBV6-1; J: TRBJ1-5; CDR3: CASSQGGVGNQPQHF
V: TRBV28; J: TRBJ1-2; CDR3: CASSLPGQGAGGYTF
V: TRBV7-9; J: TRBJ2-3; CDR3: CASSSLGRGAISTDTQYF
V: TRBV27; J: TRBJ2-3; CDR3: CASSPYSTDTQYF
V: TRBV4-1; J: TRBJ1-3; CDR3: CASSRHYDSLPGNTIYF
V: TRBV5-1; J: TRBJ2-3; CDR3: CASSHPPRGNTQYF
V: TRBV5-1; J: TRBJ1-2; CDR3: CASSTDSNYGYTF
V: TRBV19; J: TRBJ1-2; CDR3: CASSPGRGYTF
V: TRBV27; J: TRBJ1-4; CDR3: CASKDRSVSTNEKLFF
V: TRBV27; J: TRBJ1-1; CDR3: CASRPGQLSTEAFF
V: TRBV6-2/TRBV6-3; J: TRBJ1-1; CDR3: CASSYNPGGGNTEAFF
V: TRBV18; J: TRBJ2-1; CDR3: CASSPSQVDGEQFF
V: TRBV5-1; J: TRBJ1-4; CDR3: CASSLGGTARVEKLFF
V: TRBV2; J: TRBJ1-6; CDR3: CASNTDNDRSPLHF
V: TRBV3-1/TRBV3-2; J: TRBJ2-3; CDR3: CASSPTSGGTTDTQYF